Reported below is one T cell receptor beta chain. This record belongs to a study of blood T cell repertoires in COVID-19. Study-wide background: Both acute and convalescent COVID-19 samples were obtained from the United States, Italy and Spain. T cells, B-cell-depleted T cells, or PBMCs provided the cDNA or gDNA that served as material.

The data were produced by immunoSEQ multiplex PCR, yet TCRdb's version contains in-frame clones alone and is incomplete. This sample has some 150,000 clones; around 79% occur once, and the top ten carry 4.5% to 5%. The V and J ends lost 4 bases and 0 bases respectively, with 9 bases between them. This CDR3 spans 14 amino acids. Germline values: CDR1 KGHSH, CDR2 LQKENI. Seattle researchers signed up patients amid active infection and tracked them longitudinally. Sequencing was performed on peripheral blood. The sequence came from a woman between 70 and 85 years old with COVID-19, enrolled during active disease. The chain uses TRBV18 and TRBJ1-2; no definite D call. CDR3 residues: CASSRSGANYGYTF. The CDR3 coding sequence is TGTGCCAGCTCACGTTCCGGGGCTAACTATGGCTACACCTTC.